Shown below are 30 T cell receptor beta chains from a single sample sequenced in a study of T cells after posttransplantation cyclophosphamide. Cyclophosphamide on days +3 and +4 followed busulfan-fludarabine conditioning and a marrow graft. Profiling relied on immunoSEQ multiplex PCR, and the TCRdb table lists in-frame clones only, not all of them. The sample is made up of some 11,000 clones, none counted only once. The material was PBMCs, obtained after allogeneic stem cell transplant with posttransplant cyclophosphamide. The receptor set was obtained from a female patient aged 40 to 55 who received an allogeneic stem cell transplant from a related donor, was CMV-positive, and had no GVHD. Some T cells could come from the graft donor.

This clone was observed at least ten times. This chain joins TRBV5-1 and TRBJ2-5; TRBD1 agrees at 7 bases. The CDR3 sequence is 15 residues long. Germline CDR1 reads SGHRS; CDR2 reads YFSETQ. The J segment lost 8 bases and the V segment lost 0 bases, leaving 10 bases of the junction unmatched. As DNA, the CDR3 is TGCGCCAGCAGCTTGGATGGGACAGCTCATGATACCCAGTACTTC. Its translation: CASSLDGTAHDTQYF.

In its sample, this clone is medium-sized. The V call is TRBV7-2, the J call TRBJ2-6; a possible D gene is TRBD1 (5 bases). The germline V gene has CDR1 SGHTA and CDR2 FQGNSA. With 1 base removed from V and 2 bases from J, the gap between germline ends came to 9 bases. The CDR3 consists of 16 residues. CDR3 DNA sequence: TGTGCCAGCAGCTTAGGGGGCATAACTGGGGCCAACGTCCTGACTTTC. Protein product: CASSLGGITGANVLTF. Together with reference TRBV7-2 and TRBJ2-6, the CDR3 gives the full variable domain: GAGVSQSPSNKVTEKGKDVELRCDPISGHTALYWYRQSLGQGLEFLIYFQGNSAPDKSGLPSDRFSAERTGGSVSTLTIQRTQQEDSAVYLCASSLGGITGANVLTFGAGSRLTVL.

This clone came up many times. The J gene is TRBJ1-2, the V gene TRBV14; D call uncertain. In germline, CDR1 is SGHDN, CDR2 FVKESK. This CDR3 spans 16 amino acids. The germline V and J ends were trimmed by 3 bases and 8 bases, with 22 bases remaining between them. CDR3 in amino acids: CASSQTRWATALGYTF. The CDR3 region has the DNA TGTGCCAGCAGCCAGACGCGTTGGGCGACGGCACTGGGCTACACCTTC.

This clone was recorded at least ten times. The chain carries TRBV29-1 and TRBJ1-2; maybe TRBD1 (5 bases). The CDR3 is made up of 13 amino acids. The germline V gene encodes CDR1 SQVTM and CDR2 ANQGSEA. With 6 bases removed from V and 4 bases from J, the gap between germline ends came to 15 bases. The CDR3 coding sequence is TGCAGCGTGGGGGAGGGCCAGGCCTATGGCTACACCTTC. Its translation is CSVGEGQAYGYTF. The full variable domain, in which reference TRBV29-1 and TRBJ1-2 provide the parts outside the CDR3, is SAVISQKPSRDICQRGTSLTIQCQVDSQVTMMFWYRQQPGQSLTLIATANQGSEATYESGFVIDKFPISRPNLTFSTLTVSNMSPEDSSIYLCSVGEGQAYGYTFGSGTRLTVV.

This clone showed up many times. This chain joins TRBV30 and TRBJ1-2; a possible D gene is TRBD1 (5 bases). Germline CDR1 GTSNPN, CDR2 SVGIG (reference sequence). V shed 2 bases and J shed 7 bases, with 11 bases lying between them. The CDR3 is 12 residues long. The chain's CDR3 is CAWSLGVGGYTF. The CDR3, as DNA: TGTGCCTGGAGTTTAGGGGTGGGTGGCTACACCTTC.

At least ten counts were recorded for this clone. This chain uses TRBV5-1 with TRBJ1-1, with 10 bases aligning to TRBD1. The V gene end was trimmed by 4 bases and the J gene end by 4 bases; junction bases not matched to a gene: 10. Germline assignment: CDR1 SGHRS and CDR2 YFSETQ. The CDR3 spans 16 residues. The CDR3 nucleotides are TGCGCCAGCAGCCACGGACAGGGGGGATCGGGCACTGAAGCTTTCTTT. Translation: CASSHGQGGSGTEAFF.

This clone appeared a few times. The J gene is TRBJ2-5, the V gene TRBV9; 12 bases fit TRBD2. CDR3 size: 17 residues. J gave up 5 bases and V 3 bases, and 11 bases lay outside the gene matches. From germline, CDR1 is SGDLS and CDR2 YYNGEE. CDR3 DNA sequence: TGTGCCAGCAGCGCTAACCTAGCGGGAGGGCCCTCGGAGACCCAGTACTTC. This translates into CASSANLAGGPSETQYF.

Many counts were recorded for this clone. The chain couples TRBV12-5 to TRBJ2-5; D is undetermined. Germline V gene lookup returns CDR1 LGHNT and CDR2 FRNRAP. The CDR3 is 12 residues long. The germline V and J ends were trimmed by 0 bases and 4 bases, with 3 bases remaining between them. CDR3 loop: CASGLVAETQYF. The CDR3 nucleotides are TGTGCTAGTGGTTTGGTAGCAGAGACCCAGTACTTC. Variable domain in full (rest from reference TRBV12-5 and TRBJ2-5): DARVTQTPRHKVTEMGQEVTMRCQPILGHNTVFWYRQTMMQGLELLAYFRNRAPLDDSGMPKDRFSAEMPDATLATLKIQPSEPRDSAVYFCASGLVAETQYFGPGTRLLVL.

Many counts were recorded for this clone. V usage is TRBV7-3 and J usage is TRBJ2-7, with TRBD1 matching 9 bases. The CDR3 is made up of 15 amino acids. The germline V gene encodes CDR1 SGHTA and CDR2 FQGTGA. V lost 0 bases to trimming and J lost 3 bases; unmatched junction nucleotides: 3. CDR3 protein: CASSLTGTGYYEQYF. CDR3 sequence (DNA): TGTGCCAGCAGCTTAACCGGGACAGGGTACTACGAGCAGTACTTC.

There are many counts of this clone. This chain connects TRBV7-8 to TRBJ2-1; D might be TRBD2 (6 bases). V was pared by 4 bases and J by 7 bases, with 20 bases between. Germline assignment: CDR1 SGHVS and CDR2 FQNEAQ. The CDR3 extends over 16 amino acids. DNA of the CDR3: TGTGCCAGCAGCTCCCCCGGTAGCGTAGGAGGGAATGAGCAGTTCTTC. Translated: CASSSPGSVGGNEQFF.

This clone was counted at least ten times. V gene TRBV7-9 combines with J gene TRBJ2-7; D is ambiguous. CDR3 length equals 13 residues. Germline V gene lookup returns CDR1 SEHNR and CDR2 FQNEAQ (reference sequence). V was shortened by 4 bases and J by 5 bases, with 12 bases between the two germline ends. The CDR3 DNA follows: TGTGCCAGCAGCTCGTCCGGGTGGGACGAGCAGTACTTC. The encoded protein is CASSSSGWDEQYF.

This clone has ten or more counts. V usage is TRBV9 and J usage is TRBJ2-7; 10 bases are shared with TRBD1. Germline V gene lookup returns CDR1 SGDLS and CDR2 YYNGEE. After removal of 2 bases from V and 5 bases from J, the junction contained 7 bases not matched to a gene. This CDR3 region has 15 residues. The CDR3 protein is CASSVSRDRGHEQYF. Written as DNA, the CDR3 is TGTGCCAGCAGCGTCTCCCGAGACAGGGGGCACGAGCAGTACTTC. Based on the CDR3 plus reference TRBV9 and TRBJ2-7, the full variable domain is DSGVTQTPKHLITATGQRVTLRCSPRSGDLSVYWYQQSLDQGLQFLIQYYNGEERAKGNILERFSAQQFPDLHSELNLSSLELGDSALYFCASSVSRDRGHEQYFGPGTRLTVT.

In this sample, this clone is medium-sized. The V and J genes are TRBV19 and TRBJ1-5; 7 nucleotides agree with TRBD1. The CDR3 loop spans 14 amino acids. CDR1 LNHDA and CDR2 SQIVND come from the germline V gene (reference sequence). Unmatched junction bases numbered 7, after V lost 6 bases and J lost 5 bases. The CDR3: CASSSRQGDQPQHF. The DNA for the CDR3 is TGTGCCAGTAGCTCCCGACAGGGCGATCAGCCCCAGCATTTT.

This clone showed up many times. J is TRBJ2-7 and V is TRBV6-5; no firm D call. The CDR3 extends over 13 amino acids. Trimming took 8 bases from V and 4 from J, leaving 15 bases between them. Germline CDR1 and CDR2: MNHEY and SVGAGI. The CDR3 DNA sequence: TGTGCCAGCGGGCAGAACAGATGGTACGAGCAGTACTTC. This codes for CASGQNRWYEQYF.

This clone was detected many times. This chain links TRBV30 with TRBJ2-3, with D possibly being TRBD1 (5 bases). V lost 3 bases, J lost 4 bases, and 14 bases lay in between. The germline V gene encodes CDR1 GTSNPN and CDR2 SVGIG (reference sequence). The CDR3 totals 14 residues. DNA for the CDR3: TGTGCCTGGAGCTCAGGGAATCGGCCAGATACGCAGTATTTT. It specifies CAWSSGNRPDTQYF.

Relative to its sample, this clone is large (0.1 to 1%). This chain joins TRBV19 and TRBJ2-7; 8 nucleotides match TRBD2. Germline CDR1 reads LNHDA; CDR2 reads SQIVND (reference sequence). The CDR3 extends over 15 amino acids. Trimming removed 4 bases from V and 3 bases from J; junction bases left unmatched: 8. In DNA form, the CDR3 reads TGTGCCAGTAGTACCACTCCGGGACTAGTCTACGAGCAGTACTTC. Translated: CASSTTPGLVYEQYF.

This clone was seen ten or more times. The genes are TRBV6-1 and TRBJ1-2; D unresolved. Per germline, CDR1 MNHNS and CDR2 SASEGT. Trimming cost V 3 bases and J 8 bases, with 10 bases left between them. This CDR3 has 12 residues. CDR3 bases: TGTGCCAGCAGTGAGCAGTCCTGGGGCTACACCTTC. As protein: CASSEQSWGYTF.

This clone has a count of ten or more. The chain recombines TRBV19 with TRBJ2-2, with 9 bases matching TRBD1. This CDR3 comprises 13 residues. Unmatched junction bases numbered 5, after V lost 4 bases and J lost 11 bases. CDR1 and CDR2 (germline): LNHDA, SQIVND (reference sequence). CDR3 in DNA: TGTGCCAGTAGTACCCTGACAGGGGGAGAGCTGTTTTTT. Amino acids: CASSTLTGGELFF.

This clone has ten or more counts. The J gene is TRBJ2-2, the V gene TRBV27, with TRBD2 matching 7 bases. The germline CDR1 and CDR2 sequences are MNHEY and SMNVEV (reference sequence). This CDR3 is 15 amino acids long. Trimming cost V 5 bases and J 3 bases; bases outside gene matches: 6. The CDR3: CASSRLASDTGELFF. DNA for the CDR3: TGTGCCAGCAGTCGACTAGCCTCGGACACCGGGGAGCTGTTTTTT.

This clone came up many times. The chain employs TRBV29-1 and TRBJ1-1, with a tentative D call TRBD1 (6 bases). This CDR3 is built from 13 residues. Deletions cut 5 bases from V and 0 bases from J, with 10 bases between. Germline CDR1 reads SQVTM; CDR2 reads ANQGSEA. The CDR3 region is CSVHRAMNTEAFF. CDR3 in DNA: TGCAGCGTTCACAGGGCCATGAACACTGAAGCTTTCTTT.

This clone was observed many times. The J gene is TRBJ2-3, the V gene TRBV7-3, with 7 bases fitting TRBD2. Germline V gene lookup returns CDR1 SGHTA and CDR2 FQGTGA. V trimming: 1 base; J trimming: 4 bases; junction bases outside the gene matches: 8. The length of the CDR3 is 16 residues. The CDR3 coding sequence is TGTGCCAGCAGCTTAATGGCCAGCGGGATTTCAGATACGCAGTATTTT. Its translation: CASSLMASGISDTQYF.

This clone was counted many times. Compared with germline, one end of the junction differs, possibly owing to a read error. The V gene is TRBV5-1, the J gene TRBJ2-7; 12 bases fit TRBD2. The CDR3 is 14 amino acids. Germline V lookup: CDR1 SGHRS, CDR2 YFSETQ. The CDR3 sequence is CASNLTSGSHEQYF. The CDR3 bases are TGCGCCAGCAACTTGACTAGCGGGAGCCACGAGCAGTACTTC.

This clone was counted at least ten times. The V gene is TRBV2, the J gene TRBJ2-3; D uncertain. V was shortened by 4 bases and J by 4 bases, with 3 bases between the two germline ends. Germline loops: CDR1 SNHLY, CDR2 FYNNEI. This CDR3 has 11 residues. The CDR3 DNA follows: TGTGCCAGCAGTGCGGCAGATACGCAGTATTTT. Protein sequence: CASSAADTQYF.

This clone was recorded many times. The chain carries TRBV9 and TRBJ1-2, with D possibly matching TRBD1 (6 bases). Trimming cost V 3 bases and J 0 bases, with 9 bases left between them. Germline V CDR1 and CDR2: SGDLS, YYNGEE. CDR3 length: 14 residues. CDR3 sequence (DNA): TGTGCCAGCAGCGCCTCAGGGGCTAACTATGGCTACACCTTC. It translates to CASSASGANYGYTF.

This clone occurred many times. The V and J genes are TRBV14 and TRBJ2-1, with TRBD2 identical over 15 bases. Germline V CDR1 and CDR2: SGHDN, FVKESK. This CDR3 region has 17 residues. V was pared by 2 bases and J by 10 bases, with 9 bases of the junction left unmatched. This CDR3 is CASSQPTGTSGRWEQFF. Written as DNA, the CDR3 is TGTGCCAGCAGCCAACCGACCGGGACTAGCGGGAGGTGGGAGCAGTTCTTC.

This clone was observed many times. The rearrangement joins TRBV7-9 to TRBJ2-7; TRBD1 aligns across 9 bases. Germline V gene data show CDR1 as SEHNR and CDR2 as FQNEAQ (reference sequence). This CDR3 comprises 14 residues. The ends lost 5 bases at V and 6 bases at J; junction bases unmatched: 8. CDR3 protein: CASSRTGDMGEQYF. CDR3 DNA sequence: TGTGCCAGCAGCAGGACAGGGGATATGGGCGAGCAGTACTTC. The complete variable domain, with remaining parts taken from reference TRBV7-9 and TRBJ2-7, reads DTGVSQNPRHKITKRGQNVTFRCDPISEHNRLYWYRQTLGQGPEFLTYFQNEAQLEKSRLLSDRFSAERPKGSFSTLEIQRTEQGDSAMYLCASSRTGDMGEQYFGPGTRLTVT.

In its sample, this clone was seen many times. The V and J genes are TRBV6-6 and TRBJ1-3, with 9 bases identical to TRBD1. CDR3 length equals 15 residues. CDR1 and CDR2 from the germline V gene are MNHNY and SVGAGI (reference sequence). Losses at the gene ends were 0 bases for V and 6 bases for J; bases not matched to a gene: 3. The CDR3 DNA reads TGTGCCAGCAGTTACTCCGGGACAGGGAAAAACACCATATATTTT. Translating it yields CASSYSGTGKNTIYF.

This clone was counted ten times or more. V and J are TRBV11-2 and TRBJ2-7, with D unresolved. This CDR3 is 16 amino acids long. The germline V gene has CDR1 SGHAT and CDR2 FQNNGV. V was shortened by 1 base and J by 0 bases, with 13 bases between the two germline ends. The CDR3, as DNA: TGTGCCAGCAGCTTAGGGTCGGCGGCAAGCTCCTACGAGCAGTACTTC. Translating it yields CASSLGSAASSYEQYF.

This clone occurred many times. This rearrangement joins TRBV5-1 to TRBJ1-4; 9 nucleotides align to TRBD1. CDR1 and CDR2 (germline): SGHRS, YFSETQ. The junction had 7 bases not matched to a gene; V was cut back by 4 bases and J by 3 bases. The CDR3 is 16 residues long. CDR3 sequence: CASSRDRVDPNEKLFF. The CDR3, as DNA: TGCGCCAGCAGCCGGGACAGGGTAGATCCTAATGAAAAACTGTTTTTT.

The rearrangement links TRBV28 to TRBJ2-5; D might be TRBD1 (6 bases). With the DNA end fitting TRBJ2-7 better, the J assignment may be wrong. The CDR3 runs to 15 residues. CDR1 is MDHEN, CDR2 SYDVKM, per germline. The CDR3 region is CASSLTGPQSYEQYF. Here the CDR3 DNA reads TGTGCCAGCAGTTTAACAGGGCCTCAATCCTACGAGCAGTACTTC.